The 24 T cell receptor beta chains given below trace back to one sample, sequenced in a study of cytomegalovirus exposure and HLA in healthy donors. The study ran its PCR with 60 Vbeta and 13 Jbeta primers. Here immunoSEQ multiplex PCR was the method, and the copy in TCRdb shows in-frame clones only, minus some. The sample includes roughly 120,000 clones, roughly 79% of them seen just once. The sequenced sample consisted of PBMCs. The receptor set was obtained from a woman aged 50 to 60 in good health and CMV-seropositive.

The chain is built from TRBV5-4 and TRBJ2-3; 8 positions match TRBD1. Unmatched junction bases numbered 9, after V lost 4 bases and J lost 5 bases. Per the germline V gene, CDR1 is SGHNT and CDR2 is YYREEE (reference sequence). The CDR3 length is 15 residues. Written as DNA, the CDR3 is TGTGCCAGCAGCCGACCGGGACAGGTTGGAGATACGCAGTATTTT. Its translation is CASSRPGQVGDTQYF.

The V and J genes are TRBV5-6 and TRBJ2-7; D not certain. Germline CDR1 SGHDT, CDR2 YYEEEE. Between the trimmed V and J ends, which lost 5 bases and 1 base, there was a span of 13 bases. The CDR3 extends over 14 amino acids. The chain's CDR3 is CASRPHSRSYEQYF. The DNA of the CDR3 is TGTGCCAGCAGACCCCACTCTAGGTCCTACGAGCAGTACTTC.

This chain uses TRBV7-2 with TRBJ2-5; 10 bases match TRBD1. CDR3 size: 14 residues. Germline loops: CDR1 SGHTA, CDR2 FQGNSA. After removal of 5 bases from V and 5 bases from J, the junction contained 5 bases not matched to a gene. CDR3 sequence: CASSARTGGETQYF. DNA of the CDR3: TGTGCCAGCAGCGCAAGGACAGGGGGGGAGACCCAGTACTTC.

This clone was detected only once. The chain links TRBV5-4 to TRBJ1-6; 7 nucleotides line up with TRBD1. The J segment lost 7 bases and the V segment lost 4 bases, leaving 8 bases of the junction unmatched. The CDR3 sequence is 15 residues long. Germline V gene sequence: CDR1 SGHNT, CDR2 YYREEE (reference sequence). CDR3 in amino acids: CASSVTTGANSPLHF. The DNA of the CDR3 is TGTGCCAGCAGCGTAACAACAGGGGCGAATTCACCCCTCCACTTT.

The rearrangement uses TRBV29-1 and TRBJ2-5; D gene ambiguous. The germline V gene encodes CDR1 SQVTM and CDR2 ANQGSEA. Trimming took 6 bases from V and 9 from J, leaving 8 bases between them. There are 9 residues in the CDR3. CDR3 nucleotide sequence: TGCAGCGTCCGGCGGTCCCAGTACTTC. This codes for CSVRRSQYF.

This sequence joins TRBV19 and TRBJ1-2, with no clear D. V lost 5 bases and J lost 8, with 15 bases in between. This CDR3 is 13 amino acids long. From germline, CDR1 is LNHDA and CDR2 SQIVND (reference sequence). In nucleotides, the CDR3 is TGTGCCAGTAGTCTTCAGCCAGGTTCGGGCTACACCTTC. It translates to CASSLQPGSGYTF. The variable domain in full, completed from reference TRBV19 and TRBJ1-2, reads DGGITQSPKYLFRKEGQNVTLSCEQNLNHDAMYWYRQDPGQGLRLIYYSQIVNDFQKGDIAEGYSVSREKKESFPLTVTSAQKNPTAFYLCASSLQPGSGYTFGSGTRLTVV.

The CDR3 reads CASALYGRGTQETQYF. In DNA form, the CDR3 reads TGCGCCAGCGCCCTGTACGGCAGGGGAACACAAGAGACCCAGTACTTC. The V gene is TRBV5-1, the J gene TRBJ2-5, with D perhaps matching TRBD1 (6 bases). Trimming took off 7 bases at V and 2 bases at J, with 21 bases between the two ends. The germline V gene encodes CDR1 SGHRS and CDR2 YFSETQ. CDR3 length: 16 residues.

The rearrangement links TRBV6-5 to TRBJ2-1; TRBD1 matches 9 bases. The V and J ends lost 11 bases and 2 bases, in that order; junction bases with no gene match: 4. The CDR3 has 13 amino acids. Germline V gene data show CDR1 as MNHEY and CDR2 as SVGAGI. This chain's CDR3 is CACRQGAYNEQFF. The CDR3, as DNA: TGTGCCTGCCGACAGGGGGCCTACAATGAGCAGTTCTTC.

The gene calls are TRBV5-1 and TRBJ2-3; 13 nucleotides line up with TRBD2. With 4 bases clipped from V and 1 base from J, the junction kept 3 bases outside the gene matches. Germline lookup yields CDR1 SGHRS and CDR2 YFSETQ. This CDR3 comprises 16 residues. The CDR3 sequence is CASSPGTSGGTDTQYF. In DNA, the CDR3 is TGCGCCAGCAGCCCTGGGACTAGCGGGGGCACAGATACGCAGTATTTT.

This clone has more than one count but fewer than ten. The V gene is TRBV19, the J gene TRBJ2-7, with TRBD1 identical over 9 bases. Germline loops: CDR1 LNHDA, CDR2 SQIVND (reference sequence). V was clipped by 3 bases and J by 2 bases; unmatched bases: 5. The CDR3 has 15 residues. The CDR3 loop reads CASSIRTGVTYEQYF. The CDR3 DNA is TGTGCCAGTAGTATTAGGACAGGGGTCACCTACGAGCAGTACTTC.

The chain joins TRBV2 to TRBJ2-5, with 8 bases matching TRBD1. The J segment lost 2 bases and the V segment lost 5 bases, leaving 4 bases of the junction unmatched. The CDR3 is 14 amino acids. Germline V gene sequence: CDR1 SNHLY, CDR2 FYNNEI. The CDR3 region has the DNA TGTGCCAGCAGTCGACAGGGGCTGCAAGAGACCCAGTACTTC. Translated: CASSRQGLQETQYF.

In its sample, this clone was seen once. This chain connects TRBV29-1 to TRBJ1-1; possibly TRBD1 for D (6 bases). The CDR3 is 14 amino acids. Per germline, CDR1 SQVTM and CDR2 ANQGSEA. The V gene lost 2 bases and the J gene lost 1 base, with 11 bases spanning the gap. The CDR3 spells CSVERGRGNTEAFF. DNA for the CDR3: TGCAGCGTTGAAAGGGGGAGGGGGAACACTGAAGCTTTCTTT.

The chain uses TRBV5-6 and TRBJ1-2, with 9 positions matching TRBD1. Looked up from germline, CDR1 is SGHDT and CDR2 is YYEEEE. CDR3 length: 16 residues. With 3 bases clipped from V and 3 bases from J, the junction kept 9 bases outside the gene matches. CDR3 sequence reads: CASSSPFRTGDYGYTF. DNA for the CDR3: TGTGCCAGCAGCTCCCCTTTTCGGACAGGGGACTATGGCTACACCTTC. Looking up the rest from reference TRBV5-6 and TRBJ1-2 gives the full variable domain: DAGVTQSPTHLIKTRGQQVTLRCSPKSGHDTVSWYQQALGQGPQFIFQYYEEEERQRGNFPDRFSGHQFPNYSSELNVNALLLGDSALYLCASSSPFRTGDYGYTFGSGTRLTVV.

The chain joins TRBV7-7 to TRBJ2-3, with D unresolved. CDR1 SSHAT and CDR2 FNYEAQ come from the germline V gene (reference sequence). V shed 5 bases and J shed 1 base, with 7 bases lying between them. The CDR3 extends over 13 amino acids. The CDR3 protein is CASSLTGTDTQYF. The CDR3 nucleotides are TGTGCCAGCAGCCTCACAGGCACAGATACGCAGTATTTT.

The chain uses TRBV5-1 and TRBJ1-6; possible D gene TRBD1, 6 bases. The V and J ends lost 2 bases and 5 bases respectively, with 8 bases between them. In germline, CDR1 is SGHRS, CDR2 YFSETQ. The CDR3 loop spans 14 amino acids. The CDR3 spells CASSLGGDNSPLHF. In DNA form, the CDR3 reads TGCGCCAGCAGCTTAGGGGGGGATAATTCACCCCTCCACTTT.

The chain joins TRBV18 to TRBJ2-5; D may be TRBD2 (6 bases). The CDR3 runs 15 residues. The V end lost 0 bases, the J end lost 2 bases, and 10 bases lay between the germline ends. Germline V gives CDR1 KGHSH, CDR2 LQKENI. CDR3 in DNA: TGTGCCAGCTCACCACCTAGCGGCGAACAAGAGACCCAGTACTTC. Its translation is CASSPPSGEQETQYF.

The V and J genes are TRBV18 and TRBJ2-7; tentative D call: TRBD1 (6 bases). There are 14 residues in the CDR3. Trimming left V 3 bases short and J 4 bases short, with 13 bases between. The germline V gene encodes CDR1 KGHSH and CDR2 LQKENI. The CDR3 sequence: CASSPLQGRYEQYF. CDR3 coding DNA: TGTGCCAGCTCACCCCTACAGGGAAGGTACGAGCAGTACTTC.

The V call is TRBV4-1, the J call TRBJ2-7; possibly TRBD2 for D (5 bases). The CDR3 covers 16 residues. V dropped 2 bases and J dropped 5 bases, with 19 bases sitting between them. CDR1 is MGHRA and CDR2 is YSYEKL in the germline V gene. CDR3 sequence: CASSQSKADRTHEQYF. The DNA of the CDR3 is TGCGCCAGCAGCCAATCGAAAGCGGACCGAACCCACGAGCAGTACTTC.

Comment on this clone: The junction and the germline gene differ at one end; a read error may be behind it. The rearrangement links TRBV2 to TRBJ2-4; TRBD2 matches 8 bases. This CDR3 contains 15 residues. Looked up from germline, CDR1 is SNHLY and CDR2 is FYNNEI. The CDR3 coding sequence is TGTGCCAGCCAACAAGACGCGGGGGGTCAAAACAGTCAGTACTTC. It yields the protein CASQQDAGGQNSQYF.

This rearrangement joins TRBV19 to TRBJ1-1; a weak D match, TRBD1 (6 bases). Germline CDR1 reads LNHDA; CDR2 reads SQIVND (reference sequence). Trimming took off 1 base at V and 8 bases at J, with 17 bases between the two ends. The CDR3 sequence is 15 residues long. The CDR3 nucleotides are TGTGCCAGTAGTATAGGCACAGGGCCTCCTTCGGAAGCTTTCTTT. Its protein product is CASSIGTGPPSEAFF.

This chain links TRBV5-1 with TRBJ2-1, with TRBD1 matching 11 bases. This CDR3 is 16 amino acids long. Per the germline V gene, CDR1 is SGHRS and CDR2 is YFSETQ. V lost 7 bases, J lost 7 bases, and 13 bases stayed unmatched. The CDR3 reads CASRLLSGTGGNEQFF. The CDR3 bases are TGCGCCAGCCGGCTACTATCCGGGACAGGGGGGAATGAGCAGTTCTTC.

The CDR3 region is CASSLGGEDTQYF. The CDR3 DNA follows: TGCGCCAGCAGCTTGGGCGGGGAGGATACGCAGTATTTT. J is TRBJ2-3 and V is TRBV5-1; possible D gene TRBD2, 6 bases. The CDR3 consists of 13 residues. V dropped 0 bases and J dropped 6 bases, with 8 bases sitting between them. The germline V gene encodes CDR1 SGHRS and CDR2 YFSETQ.

The genes are TRBV27 and TRBJ1-5, with D maybe TRBD1 (6 bases). Germline V gives CDR1 MNHEY, CDR2 SMNVEV (reference sequence). The ends were cut back, 4 bases at V and 0 bases at J, with 7 bases in the middle. CDR3 length: 14 residues. The chain's CDR3 is CASSYRDSNQPQHF. The CDR3 DNA reads as TGTGCCAGCAGTTACAGGGATAGCAATCAGCCCCAGCATTTT.

The chain recombines TRBV5-8 with TRBJ2-7; possibly TRBD2 for D (6 bases). Germline CDR1 SGHTS, CDR2 YDEGEE. V was cut by 3 bases and J by 9 bases, with 19 bases left in between. The length of the CDR3 is 14 residues. The CDR3 loop is CASSSGLRYLAQYF. Written as DNA, the CDR3 is TGTGCCAGCAGCTCCGGACTAAGATACTTAGCGCAGTACTTC.